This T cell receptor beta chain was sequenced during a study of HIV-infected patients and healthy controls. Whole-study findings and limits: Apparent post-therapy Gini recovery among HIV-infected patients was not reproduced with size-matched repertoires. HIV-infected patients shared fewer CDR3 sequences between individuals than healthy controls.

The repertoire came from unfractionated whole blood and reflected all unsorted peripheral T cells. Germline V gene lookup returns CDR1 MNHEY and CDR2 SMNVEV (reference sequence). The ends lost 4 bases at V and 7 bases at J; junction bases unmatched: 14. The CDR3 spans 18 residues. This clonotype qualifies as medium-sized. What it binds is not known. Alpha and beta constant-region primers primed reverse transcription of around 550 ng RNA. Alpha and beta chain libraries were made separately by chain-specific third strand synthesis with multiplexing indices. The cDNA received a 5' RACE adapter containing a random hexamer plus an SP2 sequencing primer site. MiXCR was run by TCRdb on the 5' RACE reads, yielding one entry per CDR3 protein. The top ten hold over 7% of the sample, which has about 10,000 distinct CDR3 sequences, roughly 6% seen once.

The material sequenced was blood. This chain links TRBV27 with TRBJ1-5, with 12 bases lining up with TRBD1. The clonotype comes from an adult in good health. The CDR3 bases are TGTGCCAGCAGTTCCTTCACCCCGGGGACAGGGGGCCGACAGCCCCAGCATTTT. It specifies CASSSFTPGTGGRQPQHF.